This TCR beta chain was obtained from a study of shared clonotypes between healthy human individuals. Study-wide background: Each donor's CD8 memory used one plate, CD8 naive two, each CD4 subset three.

General observations from the study: The study generally estimated greater richness for naive than memory subsets. Clonotypes not shared had lower generation probabilities than those common to all four donors.

The method was immunoSEQ multiplex PCR; TCRdb's version includes in-frame clones alone and lacks a portion of them. This sample yields around 2.1 million clones, of which 85% to 95% are seen a single time; around 1.7% belongs to the top ten. Details on this clone: The target antigen is unknown.

Positive CCR7 selection of CD45RO-negative cells yielded the naive CD8 cells, and terminally differentiated effector memory CD45RA+ cells were excluded. Sequencing used naive CD8+ T cells from PBMCs. This TCR was recovered from a man in his late teens or twenties in good health. Some clones in this sample may be carry-over from other donors' samples.

CDR3 sequence (DNA): TGTGCCAGCTCACCGAGGACGGCCTCTAGCACAGATACGCAGTATTTT. This sequence encodes CASSPRTASSTDTQYF. The rearrangement links TRBV18 to TRBJ2-3; D unresolved. CDR3 size: 16 residues. The germline V gene has CDR1 KGHSH and CDR2 LQKENI. V was cut by 3 bases and J by 0 bases, with 13 bases left in between.